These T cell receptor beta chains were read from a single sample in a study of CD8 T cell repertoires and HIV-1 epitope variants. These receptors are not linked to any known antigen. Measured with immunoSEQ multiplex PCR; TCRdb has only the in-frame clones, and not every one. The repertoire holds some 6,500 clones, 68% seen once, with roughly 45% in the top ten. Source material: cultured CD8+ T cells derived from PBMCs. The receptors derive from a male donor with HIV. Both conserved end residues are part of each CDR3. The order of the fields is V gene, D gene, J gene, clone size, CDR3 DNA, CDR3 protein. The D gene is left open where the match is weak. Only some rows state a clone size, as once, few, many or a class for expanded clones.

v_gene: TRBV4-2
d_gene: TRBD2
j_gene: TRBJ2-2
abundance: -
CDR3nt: TGTGCCAGCAGCCCCCTCGGGTCGGGGGGGCGCGCCGGGGAGCTGTTTTTT
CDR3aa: CASSPLGSGGRAGELFF

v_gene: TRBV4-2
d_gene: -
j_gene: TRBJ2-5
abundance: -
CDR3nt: TGTGCCAGCAGCCAAGTTTCAGGGGACCTAGGGTTATTCGAGACCCAGTACTTC
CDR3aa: CASSQVSGDLGLFETQYF

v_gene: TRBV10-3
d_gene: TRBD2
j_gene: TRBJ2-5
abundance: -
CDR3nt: TGTGCCATCGGGCCGGGGCCAGCGGGGGGGCAAGAGACCCAGTACTTC
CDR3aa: CAIGPGPAGGQETQYF

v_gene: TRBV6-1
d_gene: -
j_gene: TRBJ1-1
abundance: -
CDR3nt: TGTGCCAGCAGGGAGCAGAACACTGAAGCTTTCTTT
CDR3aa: CASREQNTEAFF

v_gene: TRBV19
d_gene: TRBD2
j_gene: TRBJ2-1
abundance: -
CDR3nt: TGTGCCAGTAGCCCTCCCTCACTAGCGGGGGGGGATGAGCAGTTCTTC
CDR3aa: CASSPPSLAGGDEQFF

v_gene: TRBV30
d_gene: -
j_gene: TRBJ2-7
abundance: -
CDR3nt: TGTGCCTGGAGTGTATACGGGAGCATCTCCTACGAGCAGTACTTC
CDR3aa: CAWSVYGSISYEQYF

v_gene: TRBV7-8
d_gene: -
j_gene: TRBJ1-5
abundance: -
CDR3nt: TGTGCCAGCAGCCCAATAGGGGGAATCAATCAGCCCCAGCATTTT
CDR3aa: CASSPIGGINQPQHF

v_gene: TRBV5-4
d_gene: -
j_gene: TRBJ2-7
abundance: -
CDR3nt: TGTGCCAGCAGCTCCTCCTACGAGCAGTACTTC
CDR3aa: CASSSSYEQYF

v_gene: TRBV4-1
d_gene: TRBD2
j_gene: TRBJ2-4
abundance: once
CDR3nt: TGCGCCAGCAGCAGCCTACTAGCGGGAGTTCCCCTAGCCAAAAACATTCAGTACTTC
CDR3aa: CASSSLLAGVPLAKNIQYF

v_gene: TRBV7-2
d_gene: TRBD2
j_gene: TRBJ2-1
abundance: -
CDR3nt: TGTGCCAGCAGCTTAGAGCCCCGGACTAGCTGGGGCAATGAGCAGTTCTTC
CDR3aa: CASSLEPRTSWGNEQFF

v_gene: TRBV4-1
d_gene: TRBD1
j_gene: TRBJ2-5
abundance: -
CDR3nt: TGCGCCAGCAGCCGGGACAGGGACGAGACCCAGTACTTC
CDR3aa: CASSRDRDETQYF

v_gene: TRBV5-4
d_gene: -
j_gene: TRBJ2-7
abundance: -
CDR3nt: TGTGCCAGCAGTTACCTTGGCTCCCCCGAGCAGTACTTC
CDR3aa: CASSYLGSPEQYF

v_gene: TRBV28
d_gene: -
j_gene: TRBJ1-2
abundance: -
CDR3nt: TGTGCCACTACCCTTGGGACGTACACCTTC
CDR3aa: CATTLGTYTF

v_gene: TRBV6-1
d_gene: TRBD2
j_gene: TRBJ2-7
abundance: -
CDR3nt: TGTGCCAGCAGTGCGGGGACTATCGAGCAGTACTTC
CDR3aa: CASSAGTIEQYF

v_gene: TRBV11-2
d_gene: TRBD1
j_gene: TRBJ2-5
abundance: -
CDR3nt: TGTGCCAGCAGCCAGGGGACAGGGGCCCAAGAGACCCAGTACTTC
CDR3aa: CASSQGTGAQETQYF

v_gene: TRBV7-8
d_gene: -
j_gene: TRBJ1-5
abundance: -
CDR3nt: TGTGCCAGCAGTAGCGGGGGGGGCTATAGCAATCAGCCCCAGCATTTT
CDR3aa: CASSSGGGYSNQPQHF

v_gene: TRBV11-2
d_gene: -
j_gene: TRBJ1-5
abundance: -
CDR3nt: TGTGCCAGCAGCTTAGATCAACGGCAGCCCCAGCATTTT
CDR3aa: CASSLDQRQPQHF

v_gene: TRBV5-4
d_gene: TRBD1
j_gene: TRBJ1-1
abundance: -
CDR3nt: TGTGCCAGCAGCTATCAAGGGGGCCTGAACACTGAAGCTTTCTTT
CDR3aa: CASSYQGGLNTEAFF

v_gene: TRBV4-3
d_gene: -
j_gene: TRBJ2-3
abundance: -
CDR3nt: TGCGCCAGCAGCCAAGATGGGCAGGGGGGTAGTGTGGATACGCAGTATTTT
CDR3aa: CASSQDGQGGSVDTQYF

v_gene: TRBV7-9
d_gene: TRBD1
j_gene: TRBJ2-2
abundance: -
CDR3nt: TGTGCCAGCAGCTCAACGGACAGGGCGAACACCGGGGAGCTGTTTTTT
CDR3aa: CASSSTDRANTGELFF

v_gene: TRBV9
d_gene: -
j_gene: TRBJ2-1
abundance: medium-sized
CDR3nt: TGTGCCAGCAGCGTAGAGAAAGCGGGTACCAATGAGCAGTTCTTC
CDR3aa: CASSVEKAGTNEQFF

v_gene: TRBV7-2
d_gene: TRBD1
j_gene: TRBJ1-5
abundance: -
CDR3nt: TGTGCCAGCAGCTTAGGCGGACAGGGCAATCAGCCCCAGCATTTT
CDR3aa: CASSLGGQGNQPQHF

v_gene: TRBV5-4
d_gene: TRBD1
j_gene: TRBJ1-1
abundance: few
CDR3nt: TGTGCCAGCAGCTCCGGACAGGGCCAGAACACTGAAGCTTTCTTT
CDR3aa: CASSSGQGQNTEAFF

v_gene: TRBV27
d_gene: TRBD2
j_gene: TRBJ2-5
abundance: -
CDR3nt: TGTGCCAGCAGTCATAGCCCCGGGGCCGGGAGGAAGACCCAGTACTTC
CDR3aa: CASSHSPGAGRKTQYF

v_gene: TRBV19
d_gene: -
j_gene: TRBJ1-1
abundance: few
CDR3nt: TGTGCCAGTAGTATCATTGGGTCTTCGAGGGCCACTGAAGCTTTCTTT
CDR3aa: CASSIIGSSRATEAFF

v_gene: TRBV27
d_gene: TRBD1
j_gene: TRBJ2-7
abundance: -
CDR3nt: TGTGCCAGCAGTCAACAGGGGTTAGGGGTCGAGCAGTACTTC
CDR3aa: CASSQQGLGVEQYF

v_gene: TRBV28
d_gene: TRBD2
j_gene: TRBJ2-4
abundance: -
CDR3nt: TGTGCCAGCAGGTTAGGCGGGGGGGTGAACATTCAGTACTTC
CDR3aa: CASRLGGGVNIQYF

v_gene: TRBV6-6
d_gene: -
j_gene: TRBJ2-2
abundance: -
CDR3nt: TGTGCCAGCAAAGGGTCGGGGAGTAGGATGTTTTTT
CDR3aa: CASKGSGSRMFF

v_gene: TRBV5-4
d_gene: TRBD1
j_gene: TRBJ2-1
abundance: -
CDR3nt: TGTGCCAGCAGCTTGGTTGTTGGCGGGACAGGCAATGAGCAGTTCTTC
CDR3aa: CASSLVVGGTGNEQFF

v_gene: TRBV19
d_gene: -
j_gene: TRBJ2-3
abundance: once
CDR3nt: TGTGCCAGTAGTATCGAGTGGTCCGGCACAGATACGCAGTATTTT
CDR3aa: CASSIEWSGTDTQYF

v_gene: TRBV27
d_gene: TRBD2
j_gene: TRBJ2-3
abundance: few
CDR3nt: TGTGCCAGCAGTCCCAGCGGGGGGGCCGCCGATACGCAGTATTTT
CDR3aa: CASSPSGGAADTQYF

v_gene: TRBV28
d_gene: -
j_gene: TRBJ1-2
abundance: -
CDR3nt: TGTGCCAGCAGTTTATTCGCCCTTAGCCCACAGTCTCCTAACTATGGCTACACCTTC
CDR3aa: CASSLFALSPQSPNYGYTF

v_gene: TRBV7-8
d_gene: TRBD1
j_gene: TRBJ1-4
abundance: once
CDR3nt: TGTGCCAGCAGCTGGGGACAGACCGTAGCAACTAATGAAAAACTGTTTTTT
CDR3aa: CASSWGQTVATNEKLFF

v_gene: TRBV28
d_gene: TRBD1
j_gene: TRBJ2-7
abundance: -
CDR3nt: TGTGCCAGCAGTTGGACAGGCTACGAGCAGTACTTC
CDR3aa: CASSWTGYEQYF

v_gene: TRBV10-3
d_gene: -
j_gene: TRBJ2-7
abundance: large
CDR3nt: TGTGCCACCCTAGGGGACTCTACTTACGAGCAGTACTTC
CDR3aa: CATLGDSTYEQYF